What follows are 3 T cell receptor beta chains derived from one specimen sequenced in a study of spatial heterogeneity in lung cancer. Each CDR3 protein gets one entry after TCRdb re-called the 5' RACE reads with MiXCR. The sample lists around 2,800 distinct CDR3 sequences, about 8% occurring once. Time point of the sample: sample taken at primary tumor resection. Study-wide points: How many expanded intratumoral alpha and beta TCRs were present tracked the tumor mutation count, which was a count of nonsynonymous mutations.

These TCRs' antigens remain unknown. The specimen was lung tumor tissue, collected at surgery. All receptors come from a female donor with early-stage non-small cell lung cancer.

Judged by abundance, this clonotype is medium-sized. The V call is TRBV15, the J call TRBJ1-1; the D is unclear. The CDR3 sequence is 14 residues long. The V gene's germline CDR1 is LNHNV and CDR2 YYDKDF (reference sequence). Deletions cut 5 bases from V and 3 bases from J, with 13 bases between. CDR3 sequence reads: CATSLNPADTEAFF. CDR3 in DNA: TGTGCCACCAGCCTCAACCCCGCGGACACTGAAGCTTTCTTT. The whole variable domain, remainder taken from reference TRBV15 and TRBJ1-1, is DAMVIQNPRYQVTQFGKPVTLSCSQTLNHNVMYWYQQKSSQAPKLLFHYYDKDFNNEADTPDNFQSRRPNTSFCFLDIRSPGLGDTAMYLCATSLNPADTEAFFGQGTRLTVV.

This clonotype rates as medium-sized. The chain carries TRBV19 and TRBJ1-4; D is unresolved. The germline V gene has CDR1 LNHDA and CDR2 SQIVND (reference sequence). V dropped 6 bases and J dropped 8 bases, with 16 bases sitting between them. This CDR3 region has 14 residues. The CDR3 DNA sequence: TGTGCCAGTAGCCTAACTGGGAACTCGGAAAAACTGTTTTTT. Residues: CASSLTGNSEKLFF.

This clonotype is judged medium-sized (0.01 to 0.1%). The chain carries TRBV20-1 and TRBJ1-2; TRBD1 aligns across 7 bases. V lost 3 bases to trimming and J lost 5 bases; unmatched junction nucleotides: 9. Germline V CDR1 and CDR2: DFQATT, SNEGSKA (reference sequence). The CDR3 consists of 14 residues. CDR3 loop: CSARLRDSPYGYTF. The CDR3 nucleotides read TGCAGTGCTAGGCTCCGGGACAGCCCGTATGGCTACACCTTC.